The T cell receptor beta chain under discussion was sequenced for a study of T cells in Graves' hyperthyroidism and ophthalmopathy. The CDR3 runs to 12 residues. Germline V gene sequence: CDR1 KGHSH, CDR2 LQKENI. Trimming pared 2 bases from V and 7 bases from J, leaving 5 bases between. This clonotype was found many times. TCR beta CDR3 sequences were amplified from RNA transcripts. HTBI primers were the set used in a first-round RT-PCR of the TCR CDR3. Using its own MiXCR run on the multiplex PCR reads, TCRdb lists one record per CDR3 protein. The sample lists 450,000 to 650,000 distinct CDR3 sequences, roughly 15% occurring once. Patients with uncontrolled infections, other autoimmune diseases, pregnancy or lactation were excluded.

The sample taken for sequencing was blood. This chain uses TRBV18 with TRBJ1-4; D uncertain. This receptor was obtained from a woman aged 18-29 years with Graves' ophthalmopathy. CDR3 in amino acids: CASSPGSEKLFF. In nucleotides, the CDR3 is TGTGCCAGCTCACCAGGGAGTGAAAAACTGTTTTTT.